The rows below give T cell receptor beta chains drawn from one sample of a study of blood T cell repertoires in COVID-19. The protocol was immunoSEQ multiplex PCR, while the TCRdb copy is restricted to in-frame clones and leaves out a portion. Seen here are 100,000 or so clones, about 90% observed once, and the top ten hold roughly 7.4%. Sequencing was done on a sample of peripheral blood. Receptors originate from a man aged 25 to 40 in a cohort sampled during active COVID-19. Both conserved end residues are part of each CDR3. The D gene is left open where the match is weak. Clone size is shown for a subset of rows, as once, few, many or a class of expanded clone.

.	.	TRBV15	TRBJ2-5	CATSRATSGVSSRETQYF	TGTGCCACCAGCAGAGCGACTAGTGGGGTCTCCAGCAGAGAGACCCAGTACTTC
.	.	TRBV6-1	TRBJ2-5	CASSENARVEETQYF	TGTGCCAGCAGTGAAAACGCCAGGGTGGAGGAGACCCAGTACTTC
.	TRBD1	TRBV11-2	TRBJ1-1	CASSRDSFNTEAFF	TGTGCCAGCAGCCGGGACAGCTTTAACACTGAAGCTTTCTTT
.	.	TRBV19	TRBJ2-1	CASSGTLRGDEQFF	TGTGCCAGCTCCGGGACCCTCCGCGGGGATGAGCAGTTCTTC
.	.	TRBV6-5	TRBJ1-5	CASDRKGQGNQPQHF	TGTGCCAGCGACAGGAAGGGCCAGGGCAATCAGCCCCAGCATTTT
few	.	TRBV5-4	TRBJ1-2	CASSLAGVGYYGYTF	TGTGCCAGCAGCTTGGCAGGGGTAGGATACTATGGCTACACCTTC
once	.	TRBV2	TRBJ2-3	CASRTRAGGTDTQYF	TGTGCCAGCCGTACCCGGGCAGGGGGCACAGATACGCAGTATTTT
.	TRBD1	TRBV11-2	TRBJ1-5	CASSLVTGPNQPQHF	TGTGCCAGCAGCTTAGTGACAGGGCCAAATCAGCCCCAGCATTTT
.	.	TRBV9	TRBJ2-5	CASSVGGLGETQYF	TGTGCCAGCAGCGTGGGCGGGCTCGGGGAGACCCAGTACTTC
.	.	TRBV30	TRBJ1-4	CAWSVRSGEKLFF	TGTGCCTGGAGTGTAAGGTCGGGTGAAAAACTGTTTTTT
.	TRBD1	TRBV7-9	TRBJ2-1	CASSSPQWTGRNEQFF	TGTGCCAGCAGCTCCCCCCAATGGACAGGGCGCAATGAGCAGTTCTTC
.	.	TRBV6-5	TRBJ1-1	CASSFTGGTEAFF	TGTGCCAGCAGTTTTACGGGGGGCACTGAAGCTTTCTTT
once	TRBD1	TRBV7-9	TRBJ2-7	CASSLGGTGNYEQYF	TGTGCCAGCTCCCTTGGTGGGACAGGTAACTACGAGCAGTACTTC
.	.	TRBV5-8	TRBJ1-4	CATEPIQAAGEKLFF	TGTGCCACCGAACCGATACAGGCGGCCGGTGAAAAACTGTTTTTT